The present entry profiles one T cell receptor beta chain with its context. The repertoire was sequenced with immunoSEQ multiplex PCR; TCRdb's copy has only in-frame clones and lacks some. Of fewer than 130,000 clones in the sample, 65% to 80% were seen once. This sample is drawn from a study of blood T cell repertoires in COVID-19. Trimming at V came to 2 bases and at J to 3 bases, leaving 5 bases not matched to a gene. Germline V lookup: CDR1 MDHEN, CDR2 SYDVKM. The CDR3 is 15 residues long. The gene calls are TRBV28 and TRBJ1-2; 8 nucleotides agree with TRBD1. Specimen: peripheral blood. This receptor was identified in a man between 70 and 80 years old with active or convalescent COVID-19. The CDR3 sequence is CASSLRDRSYYGYTF. CDR3 nucleotides: TGTGCCAGCAGTTTACGGGACAGGAGTTACTATGGCTACACCTTC.